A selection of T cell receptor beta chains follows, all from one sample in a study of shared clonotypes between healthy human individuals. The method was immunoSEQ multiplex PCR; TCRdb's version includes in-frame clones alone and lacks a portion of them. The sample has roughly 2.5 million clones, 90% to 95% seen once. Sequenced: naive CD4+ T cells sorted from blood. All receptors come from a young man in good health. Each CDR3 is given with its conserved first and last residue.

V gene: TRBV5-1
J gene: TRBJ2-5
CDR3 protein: CASSGGEAQETQYF

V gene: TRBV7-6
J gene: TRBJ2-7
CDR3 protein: CASSRSSGGVYEQYF

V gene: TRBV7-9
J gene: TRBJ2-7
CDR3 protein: CASSRRDKSYEQYF

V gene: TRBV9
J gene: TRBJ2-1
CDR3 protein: CASSVAGGQGYNEQFF

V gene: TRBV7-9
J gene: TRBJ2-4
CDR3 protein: CASSQGGVAKNIQYF

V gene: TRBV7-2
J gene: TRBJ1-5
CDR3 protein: CASSPGLDQPQHF

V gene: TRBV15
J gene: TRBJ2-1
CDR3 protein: CATSTRASYNEQFF

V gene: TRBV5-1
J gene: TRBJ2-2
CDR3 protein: CASSLVLRRRSNTGELFF

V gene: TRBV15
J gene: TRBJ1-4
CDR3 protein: CATSRGTANEKLFF

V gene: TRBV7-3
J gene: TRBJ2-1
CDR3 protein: CASSLGREVGNEQFF

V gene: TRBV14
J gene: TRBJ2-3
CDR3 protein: CASSLRQLTDTQYF

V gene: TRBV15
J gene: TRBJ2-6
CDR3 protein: CATSRDLGPAGANVLTF

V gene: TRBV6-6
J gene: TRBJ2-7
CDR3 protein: CASSSDLLAWYEQYF

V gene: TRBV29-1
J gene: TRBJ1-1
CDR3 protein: CSVEDGWGTEAFF

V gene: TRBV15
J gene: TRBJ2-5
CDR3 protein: CATSPRVYETQYF

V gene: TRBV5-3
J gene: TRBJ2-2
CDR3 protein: CARSPTSARNTGELFF

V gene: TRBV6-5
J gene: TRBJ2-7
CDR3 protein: CASSSATSGDYEQYF

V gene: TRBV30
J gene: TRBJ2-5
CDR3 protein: CAWNQGWTSGSQETQYF

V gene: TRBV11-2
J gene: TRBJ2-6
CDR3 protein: CASSPGAQRWGGANVLTF

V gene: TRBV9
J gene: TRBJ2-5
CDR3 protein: CASSVGGAETQYF

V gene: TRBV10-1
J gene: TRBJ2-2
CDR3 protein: CASSRTSGTGELFF

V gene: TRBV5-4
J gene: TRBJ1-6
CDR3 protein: CASSLTGGDSPLHF

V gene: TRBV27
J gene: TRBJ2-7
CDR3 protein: CASSQGLAGRIRYF

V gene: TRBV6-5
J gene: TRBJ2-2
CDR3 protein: CASSFRGLNTGELFF

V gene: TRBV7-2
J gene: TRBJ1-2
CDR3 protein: CASSPTLQMSYGYTF

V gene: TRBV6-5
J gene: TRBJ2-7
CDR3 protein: CASRDLAGGPYEQYF

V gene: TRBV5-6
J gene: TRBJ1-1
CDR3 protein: CASSLVGEAFF

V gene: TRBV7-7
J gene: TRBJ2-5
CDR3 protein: CASSPTWRDETQYF

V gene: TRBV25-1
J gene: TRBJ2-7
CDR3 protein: CASSASQKGYEQYF

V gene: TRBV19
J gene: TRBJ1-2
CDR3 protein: CASAMDRGNYGYTF

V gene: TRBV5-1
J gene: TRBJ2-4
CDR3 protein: CASSSSTGVGKNIQYF

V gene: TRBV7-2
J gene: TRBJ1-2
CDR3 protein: CASSGGTVFDYGYTF

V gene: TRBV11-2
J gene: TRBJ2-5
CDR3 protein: CASSRGLAGIQETQYF

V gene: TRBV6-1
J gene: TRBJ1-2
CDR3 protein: CASSEGPGYGYTF

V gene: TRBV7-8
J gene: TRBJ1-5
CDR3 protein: CASSLVGFGNQPQHF

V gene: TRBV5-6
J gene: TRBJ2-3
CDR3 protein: CASSLAGTSTDTQYF

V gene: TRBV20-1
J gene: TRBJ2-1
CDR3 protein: CSARDLTEQFF

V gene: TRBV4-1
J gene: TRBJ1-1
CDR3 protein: CASSQDEGREAFF

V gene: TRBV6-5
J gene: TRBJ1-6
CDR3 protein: CASSYSARADNSPLHF

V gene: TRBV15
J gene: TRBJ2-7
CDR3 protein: CATSRDRGQGVEQYF

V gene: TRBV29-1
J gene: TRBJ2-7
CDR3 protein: CSVVSGSSSYEQYF

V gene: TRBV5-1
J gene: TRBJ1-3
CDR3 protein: CASSSAGTASGNTIYF

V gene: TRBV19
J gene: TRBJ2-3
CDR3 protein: CASSPTRDTQYF

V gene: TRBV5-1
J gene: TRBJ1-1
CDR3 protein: CASSRMTGAGTEAFF

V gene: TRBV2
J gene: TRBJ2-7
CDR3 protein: CASSETASYEQYF

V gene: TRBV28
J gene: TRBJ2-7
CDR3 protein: CASSFAGHSYEQYF

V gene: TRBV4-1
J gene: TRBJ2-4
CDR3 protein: CASSPSPTGFLSDIQYF

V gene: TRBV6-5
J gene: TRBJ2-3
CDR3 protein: CASSTSGRPTDTQYF

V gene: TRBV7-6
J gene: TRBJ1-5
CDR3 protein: CASSYGPGNQPQHF

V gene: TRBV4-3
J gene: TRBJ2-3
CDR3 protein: CASSQETSGMADTQYF

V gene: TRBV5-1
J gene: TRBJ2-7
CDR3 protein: CASSLDGFFEQYF

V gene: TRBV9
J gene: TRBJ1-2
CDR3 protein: CASSVDENYGYTF

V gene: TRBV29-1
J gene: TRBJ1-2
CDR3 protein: CSVVSSGGSLGYGYTF